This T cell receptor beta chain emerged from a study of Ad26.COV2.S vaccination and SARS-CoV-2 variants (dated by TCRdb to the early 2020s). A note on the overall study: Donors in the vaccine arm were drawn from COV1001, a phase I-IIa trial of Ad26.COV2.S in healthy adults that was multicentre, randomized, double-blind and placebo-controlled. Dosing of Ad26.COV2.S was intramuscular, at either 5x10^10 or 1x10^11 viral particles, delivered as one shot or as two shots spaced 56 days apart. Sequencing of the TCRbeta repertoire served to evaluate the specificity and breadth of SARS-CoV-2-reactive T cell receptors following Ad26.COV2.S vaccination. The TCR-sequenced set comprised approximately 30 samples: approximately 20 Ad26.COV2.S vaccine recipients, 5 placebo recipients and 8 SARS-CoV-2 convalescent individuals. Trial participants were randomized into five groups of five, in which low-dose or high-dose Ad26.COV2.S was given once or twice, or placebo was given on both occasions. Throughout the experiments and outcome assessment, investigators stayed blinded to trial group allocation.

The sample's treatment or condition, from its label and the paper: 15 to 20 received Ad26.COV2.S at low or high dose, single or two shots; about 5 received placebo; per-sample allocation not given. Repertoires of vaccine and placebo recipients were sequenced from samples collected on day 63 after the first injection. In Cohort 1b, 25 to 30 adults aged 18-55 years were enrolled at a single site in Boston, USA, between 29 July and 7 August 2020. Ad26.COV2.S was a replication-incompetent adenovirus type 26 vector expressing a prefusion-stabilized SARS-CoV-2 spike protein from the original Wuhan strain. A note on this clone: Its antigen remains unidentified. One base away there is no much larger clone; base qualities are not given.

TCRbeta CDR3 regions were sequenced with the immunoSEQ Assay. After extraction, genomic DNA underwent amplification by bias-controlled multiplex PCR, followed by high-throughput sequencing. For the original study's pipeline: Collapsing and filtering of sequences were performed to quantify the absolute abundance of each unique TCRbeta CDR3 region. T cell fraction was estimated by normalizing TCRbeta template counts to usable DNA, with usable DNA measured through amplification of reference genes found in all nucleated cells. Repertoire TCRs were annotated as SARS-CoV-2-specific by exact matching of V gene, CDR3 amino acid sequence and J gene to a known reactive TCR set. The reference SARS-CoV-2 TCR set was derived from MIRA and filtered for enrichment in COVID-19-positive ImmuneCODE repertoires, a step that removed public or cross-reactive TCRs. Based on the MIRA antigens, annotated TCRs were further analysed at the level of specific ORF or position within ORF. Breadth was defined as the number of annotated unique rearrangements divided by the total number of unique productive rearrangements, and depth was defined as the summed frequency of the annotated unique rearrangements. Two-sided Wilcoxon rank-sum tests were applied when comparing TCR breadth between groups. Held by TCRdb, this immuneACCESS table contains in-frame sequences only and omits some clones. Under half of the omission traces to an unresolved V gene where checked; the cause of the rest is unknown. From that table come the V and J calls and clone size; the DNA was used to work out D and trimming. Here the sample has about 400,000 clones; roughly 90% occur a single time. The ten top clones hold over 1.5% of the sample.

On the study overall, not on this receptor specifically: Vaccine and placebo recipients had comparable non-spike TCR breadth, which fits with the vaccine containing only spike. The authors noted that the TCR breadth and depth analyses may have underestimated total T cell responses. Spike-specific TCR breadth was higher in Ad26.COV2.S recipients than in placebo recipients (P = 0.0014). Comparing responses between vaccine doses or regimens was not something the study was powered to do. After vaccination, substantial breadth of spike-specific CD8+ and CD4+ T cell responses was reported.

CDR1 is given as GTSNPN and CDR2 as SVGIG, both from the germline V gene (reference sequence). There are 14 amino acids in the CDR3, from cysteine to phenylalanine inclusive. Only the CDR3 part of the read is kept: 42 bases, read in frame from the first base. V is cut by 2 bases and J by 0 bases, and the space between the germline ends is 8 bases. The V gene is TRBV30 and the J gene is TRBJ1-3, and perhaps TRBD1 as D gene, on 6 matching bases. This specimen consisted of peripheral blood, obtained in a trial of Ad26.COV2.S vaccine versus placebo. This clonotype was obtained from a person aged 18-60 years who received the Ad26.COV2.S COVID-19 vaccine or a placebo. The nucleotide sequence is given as TGTGCCTGGAGTACAGGGAGCTCTGGAAACACCATATATTTT. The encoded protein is CAWSTGSSGNTIYF.